This entry lists 18 T cell receptor beta chains sequenced from one sample in a study of T cells in women clearing cervical HPV infection. Clones were read by immunoSEQ multiplex PCR, and TCRdb kept only the in-frame ones, dropping some. Here the sample table reports more than 45,000 clones. Specimen: blood buffy coat. These receptors originate from a woman aged 18 to 75 with a cervical HPV16 infection that either progressed to CIN3+ or cleared (not recorded which).

Turning to this clone: The sequenced fragment ends 3 residues before the CDR3 boundary, so the rest is inferred from the germline J gene. This chain joins TRBV5-1 and TRBJ2-7; D gene unclear. The CDR3 is made up of 16 amino acids. Germline V gene data show CDR1 as SGHRS and CDR2 as YFSETQ. V lost 0 bases to trimming and J lost 0 bases, with 13 bases between them. Incomplete CDR3 DNA: TGCGCCAGCAGCTTGGGGCACAGATACAGCTCCTACGAG. This sequence encodes CASSLGHRYSSYE. The entire CDR3 reads CASSLGHRYSSYEQYF.

As for this clone: The sequence runs out 3 residues before the end of the CDR3; the remainder is reconstructed from the germline J gene. The V and J genes are TRBV10-3 and TRBJ1-3; D is undetermined. This CDR3 is 15 amino acids long. CDR1 and CDR2 from the germline V gene are ENHRY and SYGVKD. V dropped 3 bases and J dropped 4 bases, with 13 bases sitting between them. The CDR3 bases that were read are TGTGCCATCAGTGACGGGTTTCTTGGAGGAAACACC. This sequence encodes CAISDGFLGGNT. The whole CDR3 is CAISDGFLGGNTIYF.

Note on this clone: The CDR3 end lies 3 residues beyond the end of the read and is filled in from the germline J gene. The V call is TRBV19, the J call TRBJ1-5; TRBD1 might be the D (6 bases). Trimming took 9 bases from V and 4 from J, leaving 19 bases between them. This CDR3 region has 15 residues. Germline V CDR1 and CDR2: LNHDA, SQIVND (reference sequence). CDR3 bases read: TGTGCCAGCACTCTTCGCAGGGGCCTGAATCAGCCC. As protein: CASTLRRGLNQP. The entire CDR3 reads CASTLRRGLNQPQHF.

As to this clone: The CDR3 end falls 3 residues outside the read, so it is completed with the germline J gene. This sequence joins TRBV7-3 and TRBJ2-3; 9 bases map to TRBD2. The germline V gene has CDR1 SGHTA and CDR2 FQGTGA. The CDR3 consists of 16 residues. The trim removed 5 bases at V and 0 bases at J, leaving 6 bases unmatched. The sequenced part of the CDR3 DNA is TGTGCCAGCAGCAAGCTAAGCGGGGGGAGCACAGATACG. It translates to CASSKLSGGSTDT. The entire CDR3 reads CASSKLSGGSTDTQYF. Looking up the rest from reference TRBV7-3 and TRBJ2-3 gives the full variable domain: GAGVSQTPSNKVTEKGKYVELRCDPISGHTALYWYRQSLGQGPEFLIYFQGTGAADDSGLPNDRFFAVRPEGSVSTLKIQRTERGDSAVYLCASSKLSGGSTDTQYFGPGTRLTVL.

As to this clone: The read ends 3 residues early relative to the CDR3; the germline J gene fills the gap. The chain has TRBV5-4 and TRBJ1-3, with D perhaps matching TRBD1 (6 bases). Germline-derived CDR1 and CDR2 are SGHNT and YYREEE (reference sequence). The germline V and J ends were trimmed by 2 bases and 3 bases, with 15 bases remaining between them. This CDR3 has 16 amino acids. CDR3 sequence reads: CASSLGIQGGGNTIYF. The sequenced part of the CDR3 DNA is TGTGCCAGCAGCTTAGGGATACAGGGTGGTGGAAACACC.

Incomplete CDR3 DNA: TGTGCCAGCCAGGAGGGTACGGACACTGAA. It yields the protein CASQEGTDTE. The whole CDR3 region reads CASQEGTDTEAFF. The chain employs TRBV28 and TRBJ1-1, with D unresolved. The read terminates 3 residues before the CDR3 end, so the remaining end is supplied by the germline J gene. The CDR3 runs to 13 residues. Germline CDR1 MDHEN, CDR2 SYDVKM. Trimming cost V 8 bases and J 3 bases, with 13 bases left between them.

About this clone itself: The read finishes 3 residues shy of the CDR3 end, and the germline J gene is used to complete it. The chain couples TRBV7-9 to TRBJ2-7; D is possibly TRBD2 (6 bases). This CDR3 is built from 14 residues. From germline, CDR1 is SEHNR and CDR2 FQNEAQ (reference sequence). Trimming shortened V by 2 bases and J by 2 bases, and 10 bases separated the two germline ends. The DNA read from the CDR3 is TGTGCCAGCAGCTTAAGATCGGGGGCCTACGAG. Amino acids: CASSLRSGAYE. The whole CDR3 protein is CASSLRSGAYEQYF.

In regard to this clone: With the read ending 3 residues before the CDR3 end, the germline J gene is used to fill in that end. This chain connects TRBV6-2 or TRBV6-3 to TRBJ2-7; 7 nucleotides align to TRBD1. The CDR3 has 13 residues. CDR1 MNHEY and CDR2 SVGEGT come from the germline V gene. The V gene end was trimmed by 5 bases and the J gene end by 6 bases; junction bases not matched to a gene: 7. CDR3 residues: CASSLNSGGEQYF. The DNA read from the CDR3 is TGTGCCAGCAGTCTAAATTCAGGGGGCGAG.

Details on this clone: Sequencing ends 3 residues short of the CDR3 end; the germline J gene provides the rest. The chain has TRBV20-1 and TRBJ2-7; 11 bases line up with TRBD2. CDR1 and CDR2 from the germline V gene are DFQATT and SNEGSKA (reference sequence). The CDR3 spans 13 residues. V trimming: 5 bases; J trimming: 2 bases; junction bases outside the gene matches: 2. The CDR3 DNA, read in part, is TGCAGTGCTCGGACTAGCGGGCCCTACGAG. Translating gives CSARTSGPYE. The CDR3 in its entirety is CSARTSGPYEQYF.

Worth noting for this clone: The missing CDR3 end, 3 residues past where the read stops, is filled in from the germline J gene. The rearrangement links TRBV9 to TRBJ2-3; TRBD2 is a possible D gene (6 bases). V lost 3 bases, J lost 1 base, and 12 bases lay in between. CDR1 is SGDLS, CDR2 YYNGEE, per germline. CDR3 length equals 15 residues. The part of the CDR3 DNA that was read is TGTGCCAGCAGCGCCCGACTAGGCGGCACAGATACG. It is translated as CASSARLGGTDT. The entire CDR3 protein reads CASSARLGGTDTQYF. Together with reference TRBV9 and TRBJ2-3, the CDR3 gives the full variable domain: DSGVTQTPKHLITATGQRVTLRCSPRSGDLSVYWYQQSLDQGLQFLIQYYNGEERAKGNILERFSAQQFPDLHSELNLSSLELGDSALYFCASSARLGGTDTQYFGPGTRLTVL.

Comment on this clone: The CDR3 end falls 3 residues outside the read, so it is completed with the germline J gene. This sequence joins TRBV19 and TRBJ2-5; D perhaps matches TRBD1 (5 bases). Trimming cost V 9 bases and J 4 bases, with 18 bases left between them. From germline, CDR1 is LNHDA and CDR2 SQIVND (reference sequence). The CDR3 runs 14 residues. Partial CDR3 DNA: TGTGCCAGCCAAGAGGCAGGGCCCCCAGAGACC. Protein: CASQEAGPPET. The whole CDR3 reads CASQEAGPPETQYF.

A word on this clone: The CDR3 end is not reached by the read, which stops 3 residues before it; the germline J gene fills it in. The chain joins TRBV28 to TRBJ1-1; 9 bases map to TRBD1. Germline CDR1 is MDHEN and CDR2 is SYDVKM. Germline trimming cut 5 bases from V and 5 bases from J; bases unmatched to any gene: 9. This CDR3 has 15 residues. CDR3 bases read: TGTGCCAGCAGTCAGCCGGGGGGACAGGGAACTGAA. It encodes CASSQPGGQGTE. The whole CDR3 is CASSQPGGQGTEAFF.

Concerning this clone itself: The CDR3 is cut off 3 residues early in the read; its end comes from the germline J gene. The chain carries TRBV18 and TRBJ2-1, with TRBD1 identical over 8 bases. This CDR3 is 15 amino acids long. Germline assignment: CDR1 KGHSH and CDR2 LQKENI. Germline trimming cut 3 bases from V and 0 bases from J; bases unmatched to any gene: 1. The CDR3 region is CASSPGQGSYNEQFF. The DNA read from the CDR3 is TGTGCCAGCTCACCCGGACAGGGCTCCTACAATGAG.

On this clone itself: Read data end 3 residues before the CDR3 end; the end is taken from the germline J gene. The chain joins TRBV18 to TRBJ1-2; unclear D gene. Germline V gives CDR1 KGHSH, CDR2 LQKENI. With 4 bases removed from V and 7 bases from J, the gap between germline ends came to 16 bases. CDR3 length equals 14 residues. CDR3: CASSLAGRELGYTF. The sequenced CDR3 bases are TGTGCCAGCTCACTGGCGGGGAGGGAGCTTGGC.

To note about this clone: The read terminates 3 residues ahead of where the CDR3 ends, so the germline J gene completes it. The chain employs TRBV28 and TRBJ2-7, with 10 nucleotides matching TRBD1. V was clipped by 8 bases and J by 4 bases; unmatched bases: 5. Germline loops: CDR1 MDHEN, CDR2 SYDVKM. The CDR3 is 13 amino acids. CDR3 DNA (partial): TGTGCCAGCGAGTGGACAGGGGGTTACGAG. This codes for CASEWTGGYE. The full CDR3 protein reads CASEWTGGYEQYF.

Concerning this clone itself: Coverage ceases 3 residues before the CDR3 finishes, and the germline J gene fills in the end. J is TRBJ1-2 and V is TRBV6-1; a possible D gene is TRBD1 (6 bases). Trimming cost V 1 base and J 2 bases, with 11 bases left between them. The CDR3 is made up of 15 amino acids. The germline CDR1 and CDR2 sequences are MNHNS and SASEGT. CDR3 DNA (partial): TGTGCCAGCAGTGAAGGGACAGTTCAAAACTATGGC. The encoded protein is CASSEGTVQNYG. The entire CDR3 is CASSEGTVQNYGYTF.

Comments on this clone: Read coverage stops 3 residues before the CDR3 terminus; the germline J gene supplies the remainder. The chain links TRBV18 to TRBJ1-4; the D gene is possibly TRBD1 (5 bases). The CDR3 totals 14 residues. CDR1 is KGHSH, CDR2 LQKENI, per germline. Between the trimmed V and J ends, which lost 3 bases and 2 bases, there was a span of 7 bases. CDR3 residues: CASSPRGTNEKLFF. Incomplete CDR3 DNA: TGTGCCAGCTCACCGAGGGGCACTAATGAAAAA.

A note on this clone: The DNA ends 3 residues before the CDR3 does, and the rest of the CDR3 is filled in from the germline J gene. The rearrangement joins TRBV6-1 to TRBJ2-4; tentatively, D is TRBD2 (5 bases). V was clipped by 3 bases and J by 0 bases, with 9 bases between them. The germline CDR1 and CDR2 sequences are MNHNS and SASEGT. The CDR3 totals 15 residues. CDR3 residues: CASSDTGVAKNIQYF. The CDR3 DNA, read in part, is TGTGCCAGCAGTGACACCGGGGTAGCCAAAAACATT.